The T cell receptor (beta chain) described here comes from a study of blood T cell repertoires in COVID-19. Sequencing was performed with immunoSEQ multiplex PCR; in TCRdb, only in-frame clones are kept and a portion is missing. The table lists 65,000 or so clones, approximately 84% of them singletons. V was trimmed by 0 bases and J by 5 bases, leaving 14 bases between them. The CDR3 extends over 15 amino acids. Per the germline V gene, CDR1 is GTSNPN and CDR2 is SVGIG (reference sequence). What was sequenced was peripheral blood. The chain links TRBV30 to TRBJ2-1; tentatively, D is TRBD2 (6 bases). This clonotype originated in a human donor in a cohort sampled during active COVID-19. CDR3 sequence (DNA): TGTGCCTGGAGTGTAGGGGCTAGCGTTGACAATGAGCAGTTCTTC. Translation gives CAWSVGASVDNEQFF.